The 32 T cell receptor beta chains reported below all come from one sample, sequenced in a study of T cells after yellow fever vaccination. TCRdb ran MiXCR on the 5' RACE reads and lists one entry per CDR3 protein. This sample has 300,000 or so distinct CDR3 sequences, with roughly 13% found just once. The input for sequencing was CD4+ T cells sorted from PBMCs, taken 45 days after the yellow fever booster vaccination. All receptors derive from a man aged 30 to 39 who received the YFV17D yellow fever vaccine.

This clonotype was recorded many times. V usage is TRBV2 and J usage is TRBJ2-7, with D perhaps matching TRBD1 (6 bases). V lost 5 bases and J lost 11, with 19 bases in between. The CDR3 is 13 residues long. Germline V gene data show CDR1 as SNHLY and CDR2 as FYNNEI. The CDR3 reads CASSYRETGPKYF. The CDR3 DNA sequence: TGTGCCAGCAGTTACCGAGAGACAGGCCCTAAGTACTTC.

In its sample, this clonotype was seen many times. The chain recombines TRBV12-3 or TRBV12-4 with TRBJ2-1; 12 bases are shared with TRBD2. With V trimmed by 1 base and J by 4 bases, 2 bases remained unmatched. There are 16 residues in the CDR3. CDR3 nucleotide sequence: TGTGCCAGCAGTTTAGGGACTAGCGGGACTTACAATGAGCAGTTCTTC. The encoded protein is CASSLGTSGTYNEQFF.

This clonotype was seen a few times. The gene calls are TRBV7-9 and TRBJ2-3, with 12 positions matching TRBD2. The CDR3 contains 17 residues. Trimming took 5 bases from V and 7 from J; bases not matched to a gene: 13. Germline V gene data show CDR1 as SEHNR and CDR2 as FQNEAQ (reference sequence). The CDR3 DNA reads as TGTGCCAGCAGCCGGCTGACTAGCGGGAGTGGGTTGAATACGCAGTATTTT. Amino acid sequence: CASSRLTSGSGLNTQYF.

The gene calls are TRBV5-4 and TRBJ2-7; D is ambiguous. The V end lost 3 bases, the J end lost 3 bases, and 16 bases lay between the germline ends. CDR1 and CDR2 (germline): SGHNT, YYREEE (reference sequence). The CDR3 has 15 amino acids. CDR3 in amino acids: CASSYRVGTSYEQYF. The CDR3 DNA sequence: TGTGCCAGCAGCTATCGGGTTGGAACCAGCTACGAGCAGTACTTC. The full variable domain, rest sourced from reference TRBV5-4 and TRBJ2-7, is ETGVTQSPTHLIKTRGQQVTLRCSSQSGHNTVSWYQQALGQGPQFIFQYYREEENGRGNFPPRFSGLQFPNYSSELNVNALELDDSALYLCASSYRVGTSYEQYFGPGTRLTVT.

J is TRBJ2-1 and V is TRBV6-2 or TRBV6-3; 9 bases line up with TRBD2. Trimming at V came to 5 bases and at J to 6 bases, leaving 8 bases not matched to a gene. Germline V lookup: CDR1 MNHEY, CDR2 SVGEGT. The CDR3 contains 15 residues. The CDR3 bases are TGTGCCAGCAGTCATAGCGGGAGTGGGGCCAATGAGCAGTTCTTC. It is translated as CASSHSGSGANEQFF.

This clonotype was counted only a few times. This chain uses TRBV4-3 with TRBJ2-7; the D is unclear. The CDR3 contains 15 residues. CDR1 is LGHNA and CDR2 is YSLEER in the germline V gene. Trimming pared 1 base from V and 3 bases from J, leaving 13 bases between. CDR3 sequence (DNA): TGCGCCAGCAGCCAAGGGCTACGCGGAAACTACGAGCAGTACTTC. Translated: CASSQGLRGNYEQYF.

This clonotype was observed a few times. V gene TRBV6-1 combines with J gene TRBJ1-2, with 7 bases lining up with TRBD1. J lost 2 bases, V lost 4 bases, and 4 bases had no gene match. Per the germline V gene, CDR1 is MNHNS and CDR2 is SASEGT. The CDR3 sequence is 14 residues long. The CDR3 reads CASSVGRGNYGYTF. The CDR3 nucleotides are TGTGCCAGCAGTGTTGGCAGGGGGAACTATGGCTACACCTTC.

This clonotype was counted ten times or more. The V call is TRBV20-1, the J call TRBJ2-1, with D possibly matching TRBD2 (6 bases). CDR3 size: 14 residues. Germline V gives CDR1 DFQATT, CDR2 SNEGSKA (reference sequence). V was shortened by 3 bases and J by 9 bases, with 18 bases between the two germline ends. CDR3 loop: CSASPTRAGGEQFF. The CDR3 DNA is TGCAGTGCTAGCCCCACTAGAGCGGGCGGTGAGCAGTTCTTC.

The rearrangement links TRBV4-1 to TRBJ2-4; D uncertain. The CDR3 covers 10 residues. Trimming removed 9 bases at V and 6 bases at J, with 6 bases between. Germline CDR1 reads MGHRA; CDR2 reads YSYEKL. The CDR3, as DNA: TGCGCCAGATGTGGAAACATTCAGTACTTC. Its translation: CARCGNIQYF.

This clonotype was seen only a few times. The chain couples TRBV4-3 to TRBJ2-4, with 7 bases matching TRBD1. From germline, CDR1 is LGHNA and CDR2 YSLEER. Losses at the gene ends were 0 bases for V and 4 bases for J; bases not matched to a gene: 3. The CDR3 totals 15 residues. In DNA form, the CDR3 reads TGCGCCAGCAGCCAAGATTGGACAGGAAAAAACATTCAGTACTTC. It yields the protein CASSQDWTGKNIQYF.

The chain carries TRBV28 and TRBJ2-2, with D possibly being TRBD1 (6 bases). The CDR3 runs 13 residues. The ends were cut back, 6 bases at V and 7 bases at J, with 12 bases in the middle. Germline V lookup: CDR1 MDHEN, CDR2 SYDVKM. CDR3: CASSTGFNGELFF. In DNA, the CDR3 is TGTGCCAGCAGCACAGGGTTCAACGGGGAGCTGTTTTTT.

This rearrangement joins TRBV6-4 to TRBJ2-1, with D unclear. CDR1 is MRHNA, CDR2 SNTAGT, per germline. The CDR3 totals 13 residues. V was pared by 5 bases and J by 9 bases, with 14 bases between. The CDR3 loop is CASSKSLCAEQFF. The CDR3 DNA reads TGTGCCAGCAGTAAGTCTCTTTGTGCTGAGCAGTTCTTC.

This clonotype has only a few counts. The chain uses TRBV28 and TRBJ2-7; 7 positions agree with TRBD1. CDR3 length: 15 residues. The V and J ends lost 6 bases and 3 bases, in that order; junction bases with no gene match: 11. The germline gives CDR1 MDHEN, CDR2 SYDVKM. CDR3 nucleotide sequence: TGTGCCAGCAGGTTCTCAGGGGGAATTGGCTACGAGCAGTACTTC. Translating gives CASRFSGGIGYEQYF.

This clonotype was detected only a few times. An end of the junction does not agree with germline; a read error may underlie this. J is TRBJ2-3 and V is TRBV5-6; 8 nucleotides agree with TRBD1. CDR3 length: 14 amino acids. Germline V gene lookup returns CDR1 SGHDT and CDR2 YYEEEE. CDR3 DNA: TGTGCCAGCAGCCGGACAGGGAGGCCCCCCTGGGCGGCCTTT. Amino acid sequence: CASSRTGRPPWAAF.

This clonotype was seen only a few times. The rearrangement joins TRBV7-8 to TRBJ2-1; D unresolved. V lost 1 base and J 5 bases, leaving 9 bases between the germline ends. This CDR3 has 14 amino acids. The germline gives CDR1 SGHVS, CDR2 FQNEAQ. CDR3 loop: CASSLGFSHNEQFF. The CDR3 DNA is TGTGCCAGCAGCTTAGGTTTTAGCCACAATGAGCAGTTCTTC.

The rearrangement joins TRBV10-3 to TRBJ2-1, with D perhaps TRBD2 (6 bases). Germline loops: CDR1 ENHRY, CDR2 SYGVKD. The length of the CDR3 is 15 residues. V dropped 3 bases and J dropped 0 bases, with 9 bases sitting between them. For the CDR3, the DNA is TGTGCCATCAGTGAAGGAGGGAGCTCCTACAATGAGCAGTTCTTC. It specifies CAISEGGSSYNEQFF.

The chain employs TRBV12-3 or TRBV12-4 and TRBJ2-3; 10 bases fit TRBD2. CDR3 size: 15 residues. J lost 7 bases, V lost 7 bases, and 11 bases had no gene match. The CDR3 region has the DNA TGTGCCAGCACCTTCGGCGGGACTAGCGAGAATACGCAGTATTTT. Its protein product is CASTFGGTSENTQYF.

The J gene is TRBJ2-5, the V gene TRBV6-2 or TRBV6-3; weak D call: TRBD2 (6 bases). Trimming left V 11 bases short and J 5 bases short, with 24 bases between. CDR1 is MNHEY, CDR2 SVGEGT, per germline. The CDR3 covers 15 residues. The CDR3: CASTQSRGTWETQYF. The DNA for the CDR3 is TGTGCCTCCACCCAATCACGGGGGACCTGGGAGACCCAGTACTTC.

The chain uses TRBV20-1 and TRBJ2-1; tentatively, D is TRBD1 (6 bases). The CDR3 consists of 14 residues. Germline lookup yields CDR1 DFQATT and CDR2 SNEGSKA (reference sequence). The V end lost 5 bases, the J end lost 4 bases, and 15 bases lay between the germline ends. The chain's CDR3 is CSAPKTGLYNEQFF. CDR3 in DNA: TGCAGTGCTCCTAAAACAGGGTTGTACAATGAGCAGTTCTTC.

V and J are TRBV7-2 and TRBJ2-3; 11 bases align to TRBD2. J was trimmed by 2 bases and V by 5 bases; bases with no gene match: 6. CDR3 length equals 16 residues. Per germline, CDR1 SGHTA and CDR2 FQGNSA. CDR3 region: CASSQRLAGFTDTQYF. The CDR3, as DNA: TGTGCCAGCAGCCAAAGACTAGCGGGATTCACAGATACGCAGTATTTT.

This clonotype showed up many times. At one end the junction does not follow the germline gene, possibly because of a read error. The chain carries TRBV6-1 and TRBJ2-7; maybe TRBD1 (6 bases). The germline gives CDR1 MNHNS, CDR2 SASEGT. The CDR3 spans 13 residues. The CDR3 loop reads CASREQGFSEQYF. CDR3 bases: TGTGCCAGCCGTGAACAGGGTTTTAGCGAGCAGTACTTC.

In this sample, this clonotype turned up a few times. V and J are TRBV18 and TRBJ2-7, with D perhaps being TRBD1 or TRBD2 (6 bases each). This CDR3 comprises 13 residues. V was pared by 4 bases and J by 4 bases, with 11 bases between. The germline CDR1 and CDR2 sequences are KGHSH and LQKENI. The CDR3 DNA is TGTGCCAGCTCACAGGGGGGACGTTACGAGCAGTACTTC. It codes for CASSQGGRYEQYF.

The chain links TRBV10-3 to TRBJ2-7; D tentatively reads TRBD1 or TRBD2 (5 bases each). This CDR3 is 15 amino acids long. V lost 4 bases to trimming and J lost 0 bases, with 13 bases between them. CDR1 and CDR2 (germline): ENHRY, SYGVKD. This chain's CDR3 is CAISGPGPSSYEQYF. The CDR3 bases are TGTGCCATCAGTGGACCGGGGCCGAGCTCCTACGAGCAGTACTTC.

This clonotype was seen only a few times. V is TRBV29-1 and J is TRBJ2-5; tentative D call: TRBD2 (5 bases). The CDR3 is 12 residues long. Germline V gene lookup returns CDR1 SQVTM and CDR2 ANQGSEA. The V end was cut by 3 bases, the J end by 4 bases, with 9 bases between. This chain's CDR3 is CSVERAGETQYF. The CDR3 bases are TGCAGCGTTGAGCGGGCGGGAGAGACCCAGTACTTC.

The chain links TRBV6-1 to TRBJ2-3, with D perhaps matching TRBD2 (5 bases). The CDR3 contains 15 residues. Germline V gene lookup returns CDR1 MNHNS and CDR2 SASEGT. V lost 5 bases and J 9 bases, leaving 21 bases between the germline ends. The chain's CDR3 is CASSTGIAVSGTQYF. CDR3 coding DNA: TGTGCCAGCAGTACCGGGATAGCAGTTTCGGGCACGCAGTATTTT.

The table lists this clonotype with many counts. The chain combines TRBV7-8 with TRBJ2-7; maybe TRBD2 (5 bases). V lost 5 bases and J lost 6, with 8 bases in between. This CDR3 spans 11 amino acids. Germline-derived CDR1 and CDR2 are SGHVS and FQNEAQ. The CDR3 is CASSEGSEQYF. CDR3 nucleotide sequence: TGTGCCAGCAGCGAGGGCTCCGAGCAGTACTTC. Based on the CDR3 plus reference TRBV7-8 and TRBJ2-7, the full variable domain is GAGVSQSPRYKVAKRGQDVALRCDPISGHVSLFWYQQALGQGPEFLTYFQNEAQLDKSGLPSDRFFAERPEGSVSTLKIQRTQQEDSAVYLCASSEGSEQYFGPGTRLTVT.

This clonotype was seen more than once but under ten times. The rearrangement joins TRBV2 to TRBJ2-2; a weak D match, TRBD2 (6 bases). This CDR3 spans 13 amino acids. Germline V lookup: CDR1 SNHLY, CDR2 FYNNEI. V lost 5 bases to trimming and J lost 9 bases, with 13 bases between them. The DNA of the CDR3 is TGTGCCAGCAGTCGACTAGAAGGTCGGGAGCTGTTTTTT. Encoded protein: CASSRLEGRELFF.

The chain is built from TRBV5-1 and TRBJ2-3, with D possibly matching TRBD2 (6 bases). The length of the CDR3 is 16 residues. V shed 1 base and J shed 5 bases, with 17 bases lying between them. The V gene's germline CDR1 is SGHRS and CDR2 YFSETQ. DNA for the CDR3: TGCGCCAGCAGCTTGAAGCCTTACGGGGAGGAAGATACGCAGTATTTT. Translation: CASSLKPYGEEDTQYF.

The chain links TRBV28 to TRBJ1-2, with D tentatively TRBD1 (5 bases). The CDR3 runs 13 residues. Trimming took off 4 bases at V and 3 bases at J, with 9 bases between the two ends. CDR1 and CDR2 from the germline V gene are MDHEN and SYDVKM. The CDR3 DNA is TGTGCCAGCAGTTCGGCGGGGCACTATGGCTACACCTTC. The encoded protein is CASSSAGHYGYTF.

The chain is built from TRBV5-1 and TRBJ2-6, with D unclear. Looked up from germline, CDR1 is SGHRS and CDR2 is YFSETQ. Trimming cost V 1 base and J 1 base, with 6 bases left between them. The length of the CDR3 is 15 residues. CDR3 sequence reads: CASSLWGSGANVLTF. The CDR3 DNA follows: TGCGCCAGCAGCTTGTGGGGTTCTGGGGCCAACGTCCTGACTTTC.

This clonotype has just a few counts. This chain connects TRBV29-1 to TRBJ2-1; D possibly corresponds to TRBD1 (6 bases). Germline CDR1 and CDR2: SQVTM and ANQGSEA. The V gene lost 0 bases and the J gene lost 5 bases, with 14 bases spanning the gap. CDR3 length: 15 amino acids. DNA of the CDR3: TGCAGCGTTGAAGAACTAGAGGGGGTCAACAATGAGCAGTTCTTC. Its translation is CSVEELEGVNNEQFF.

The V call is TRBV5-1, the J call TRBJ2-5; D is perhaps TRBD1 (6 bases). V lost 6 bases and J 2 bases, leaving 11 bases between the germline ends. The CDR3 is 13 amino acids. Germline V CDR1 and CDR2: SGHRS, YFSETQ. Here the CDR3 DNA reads TGCGCCAGCACCCCGGGACAACAAGAGACCCAGTACTTC. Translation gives CASTPGQQETQYF. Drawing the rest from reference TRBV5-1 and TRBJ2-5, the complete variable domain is KAGVTQTPRYLIKTRGQQVTLSCSPISGHRSVSWYQQTPGQGLQFLFEYFSETQRNKGNFPGRFSGRQFSNSRSEMNVSTLELGDSALYLCASTPGQQETQYFGPGTRLLVL.